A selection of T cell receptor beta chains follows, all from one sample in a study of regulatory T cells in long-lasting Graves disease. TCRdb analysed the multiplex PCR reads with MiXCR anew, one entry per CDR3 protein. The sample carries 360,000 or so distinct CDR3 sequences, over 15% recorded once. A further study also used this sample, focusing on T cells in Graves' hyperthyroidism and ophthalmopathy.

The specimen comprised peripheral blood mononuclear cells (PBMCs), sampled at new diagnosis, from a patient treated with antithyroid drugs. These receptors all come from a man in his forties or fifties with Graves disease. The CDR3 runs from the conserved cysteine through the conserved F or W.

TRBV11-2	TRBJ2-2	CASSLSGGELSF
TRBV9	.	CASSPQTGGETQYF
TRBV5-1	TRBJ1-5	CASSLGGGRNQPQHF
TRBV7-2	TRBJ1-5	CASSLGQGAGRQHF
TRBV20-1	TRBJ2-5	CSTKGEMGETQYF
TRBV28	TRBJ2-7	CASSLRQGLADYEQYF
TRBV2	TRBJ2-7	CASLLAGGTNYEQYF
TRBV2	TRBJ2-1	CASSDARLATEQFF
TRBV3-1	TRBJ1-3	CASSQGSGNTIYF
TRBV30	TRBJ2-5	CAWSNLETQYF
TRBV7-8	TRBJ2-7	CASSLGFEYEQYF
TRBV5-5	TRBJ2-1	CASSLDRGRGYNEQFF
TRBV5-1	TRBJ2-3	CASSVLNVGRGSTDTQYF
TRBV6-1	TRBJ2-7	CASSETTSYEQYF
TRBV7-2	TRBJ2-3	CASSFDRNTDTQYF
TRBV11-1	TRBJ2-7	CASSLGVATEQYF
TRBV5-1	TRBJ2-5	CASSLEGLGETQYF
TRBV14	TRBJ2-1	CASSQGARSYNEQFF